These T cell receptor beta chains were read from a single sample in a study of cytomegalovirus exposure and HLA in healthy donors. Generated by immunoSEQ multiplex PCR, the TCRdb table keeps only in-frame clones and is missing some. This repertoire shows around 120,000 clones, 15% found once; its top ten account for roughly 2%. Source material: PBMCs. These receptors originate from a woman younger than 30 in good health and CMV-seronegative. CDR3s leave out the opening cysteine and the closing phenylalanine or tryptophan. Fields, in order: V gene, CDR3 length, clone size, CDR3 protein. A row's size may be missing; if present it is once, few, many or a size class.

TRBV6-4 14 NA ASSEGSGGSTDTQY
TRBV10-1 12 NA ASSESRGGETQY
TRBV28 12 few ASTLAPAQDTQY
TRBV4-1 13 few ASSRPSGLSYEQY
TRBV6-5 11 few ASSYSRSLGYT
TRBV7-8 13 NA ASSLWRGISNEQY
TRBV28 14 NA ASSLFGGRGNQPQH
TRBV4-1 13 few ASSQGLKGSYEQY
TRBV15 13 NA ATSSLGQNLGTQY
TRBV4-1 13 few ASSPRDRGTDTQY
TRBV2 11 NA ASSTSGYNEQF
TRBV19 13 NA ASSEQASTNEKLF
TRBV19 10 few ASSIGGLGYT
TRBV29-1 12 NA SSRLAVAVDEQF
TRBV7-8 12 NA ASSFYSEYNEQF
TRBV10-3 13 few AISLQGAGDTEAF
TRBV4-2 14 NA ASSQGGDRGRGKLF
TRBV6-6 13 NA ASSLSGTGGYEQY
TRBV28 12 few ASRSTGWGNTIY
TRBV6-1 13 NA ASSTGRRVDSPLH
TRBV27 11 NA ASSFEQGDEQY
TRBV7-9 12 few ASSPTGLTYEQY
TRBV27 13 NA ASSLSGRGPDTQY
TRBV6-6 13 NA ASSYKGLGAGEQY
TRBV9 11 NA ASSVGALGPQH
TRBV2 12 NA ASSPGTGDYEQY
TRBV4-3 14 few ASSQGLGGDNYGYT
TRBV28 12 NA ASSLIAGGREQY
TRBV6-5 13 few ASSYRGASDTEAF
TRBV6-6 14 NA ASRPYAGVGNQPQH
TRBV19 12 few ASSTGQGADTQY
TRBV5-4 10 NA ASSLSGYEQY
TRBV28 12 few ASSFTDRIQPQH
TRBV9 13 NA ASTIGDTGQETQY
TRBV9 13 few ASSFGTSGSYEQY
TRBV5-4 12 NA ASSLKTGPHTIY
TRBV11-1 13 few ASSLLAGGRDEQF
TRBV28 13 NA ASSGTGTGPSPLH
TRBV9 12 few ASSVGGSTYEQY
TRBV5-1 13 NA ASSLRGNDVTEAF
TRBV6-1 12 NA ASGHRSYNSPLH